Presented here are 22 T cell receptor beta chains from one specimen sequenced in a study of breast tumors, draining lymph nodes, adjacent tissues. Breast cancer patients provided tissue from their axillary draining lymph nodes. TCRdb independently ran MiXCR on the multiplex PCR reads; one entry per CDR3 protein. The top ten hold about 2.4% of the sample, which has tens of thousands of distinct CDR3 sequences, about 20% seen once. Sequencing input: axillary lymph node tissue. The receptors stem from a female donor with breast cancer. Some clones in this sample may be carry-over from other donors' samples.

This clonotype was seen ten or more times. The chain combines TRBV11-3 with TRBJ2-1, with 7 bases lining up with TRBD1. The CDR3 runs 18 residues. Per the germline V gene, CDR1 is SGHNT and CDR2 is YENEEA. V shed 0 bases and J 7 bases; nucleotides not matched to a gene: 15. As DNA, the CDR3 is TGTGCCAGCAGCTTAGATCTGAGAACAGGGGCCTCTTCAAATGAGCAGTTCTTC. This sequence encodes CASSLDLRTGASSNEQFF.

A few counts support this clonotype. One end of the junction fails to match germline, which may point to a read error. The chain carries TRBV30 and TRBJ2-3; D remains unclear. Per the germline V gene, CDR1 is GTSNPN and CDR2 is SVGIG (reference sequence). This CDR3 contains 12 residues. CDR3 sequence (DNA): TGTGCCTGGAGTCTGGCAAGCGATAGGCAGTATTTT. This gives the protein CAWSLASDRQYF.

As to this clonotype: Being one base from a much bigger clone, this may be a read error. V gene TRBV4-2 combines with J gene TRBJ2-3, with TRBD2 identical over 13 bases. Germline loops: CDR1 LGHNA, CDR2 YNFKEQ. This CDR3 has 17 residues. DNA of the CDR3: TGTGCCGGCAGCCAAGAACTAGCGGGAGGGAGCACAGATACGCAGTATTTT. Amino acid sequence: CAGSQELAGGSTDTQYF.

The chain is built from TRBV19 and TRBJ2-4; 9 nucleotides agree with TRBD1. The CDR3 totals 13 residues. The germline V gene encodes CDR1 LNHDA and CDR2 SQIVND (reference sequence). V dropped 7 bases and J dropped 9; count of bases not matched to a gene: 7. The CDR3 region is CASKGQGESIQYF. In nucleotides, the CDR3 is TGTGCCAGTAAGGGACAGGGTGAAAGCATTCAGTACTTC.

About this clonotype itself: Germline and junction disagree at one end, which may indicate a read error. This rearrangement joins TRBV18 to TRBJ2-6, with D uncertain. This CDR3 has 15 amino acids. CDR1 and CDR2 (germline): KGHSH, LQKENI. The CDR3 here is CASSPVGSGANVLTF. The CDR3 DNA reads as TGCGCCAGCTCACCAGTTGGCTCTGGGGCCAACGTCCTGACTTTC.

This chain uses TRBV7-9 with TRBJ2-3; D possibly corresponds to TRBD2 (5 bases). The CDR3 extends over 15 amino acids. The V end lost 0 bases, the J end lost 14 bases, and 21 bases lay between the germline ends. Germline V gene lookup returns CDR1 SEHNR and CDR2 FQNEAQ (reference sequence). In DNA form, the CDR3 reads TGTGCCAGCAGCTTAGCGGAGTACCCCGGGGATGCGCGGTATTTT. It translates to CASSLAEYPGDARYF.

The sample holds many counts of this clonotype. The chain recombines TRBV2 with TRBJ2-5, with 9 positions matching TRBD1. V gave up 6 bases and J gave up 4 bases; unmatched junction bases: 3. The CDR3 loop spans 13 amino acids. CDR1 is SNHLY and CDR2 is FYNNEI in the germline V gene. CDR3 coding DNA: TGTGCCAGCAGACGGGACAGGGTAGAGACCCAGTACTTC. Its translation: CASRRDRVETQYF.

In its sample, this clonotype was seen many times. CDR3 loop: CATRTDRDHQETQYF. The CDR3, as DNA: TGTGCCACCAGAACGGACAGGGACCACCAAGAGACCCAGTACTTC. V gene TRBV7-8 combines with J gene TRBJ2-5, with 8 bases that match TRBD1. V lost 10 bases to trimming and J lost 0 bases; unmatched junction nucleotides: 10. CDR1 is SGHVS and CDR2 is FQNEAQ in the germline V gene. The CDR3 sequence is 15 residues long.

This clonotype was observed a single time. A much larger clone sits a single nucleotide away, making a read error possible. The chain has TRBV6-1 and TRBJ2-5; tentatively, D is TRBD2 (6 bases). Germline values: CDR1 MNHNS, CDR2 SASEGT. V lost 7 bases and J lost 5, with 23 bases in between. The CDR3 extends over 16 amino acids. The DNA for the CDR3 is TGTGCCAGCACCAGGACTAACGGTAGAGTTCCCGAGACCCAGTACTTC. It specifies CASTRTNGRVPETQYF.

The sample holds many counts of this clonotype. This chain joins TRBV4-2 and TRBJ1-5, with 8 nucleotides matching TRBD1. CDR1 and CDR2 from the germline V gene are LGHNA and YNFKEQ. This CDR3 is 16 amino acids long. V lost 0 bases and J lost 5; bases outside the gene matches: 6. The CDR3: CASSQEGGQGYQPQHF. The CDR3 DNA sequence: TGTGCCAGCAGCCAAGAGGGTGGACAGGGATATCAGCCCCAGCATTTT.

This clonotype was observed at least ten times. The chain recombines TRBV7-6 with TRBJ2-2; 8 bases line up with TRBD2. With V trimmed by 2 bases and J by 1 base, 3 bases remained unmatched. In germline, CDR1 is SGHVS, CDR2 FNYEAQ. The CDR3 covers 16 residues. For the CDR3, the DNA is TGTGCCAGCAGCTTAAATAGCGGGAAGAACACCGGGGAGCTGTTTTTT. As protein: CASSLNSGKNTGELFF.

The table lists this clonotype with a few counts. CDR3 nucleotides: TGTGCCAGCAGGAGGGATGGGGGGAAGGGAACCTCTCTTAACTATGGCTACACCTTC. Residues: CASRRDGGKGTSLNYGYTF. This rearrangement joins TRBV6-1 to TRBJ1-2; D perhaps matches TRBD1 (5 bases). Germline V gene data show CDR1 as MNHNS and CDR2 as SASEGT. V lost 6 bases to trimming and J lost 1 base, with 27 bases between them. The CDR3 contains 19 residues.

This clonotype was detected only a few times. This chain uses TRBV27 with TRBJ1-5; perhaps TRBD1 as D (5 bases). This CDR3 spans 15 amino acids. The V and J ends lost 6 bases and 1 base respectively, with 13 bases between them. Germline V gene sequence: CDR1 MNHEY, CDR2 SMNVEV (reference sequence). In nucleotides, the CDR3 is TGTGCCAGCAGATCAGGGTTGGGGAGCAATCAGCCCCAGCATTTT. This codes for CASRSGLGSNQPQHF.

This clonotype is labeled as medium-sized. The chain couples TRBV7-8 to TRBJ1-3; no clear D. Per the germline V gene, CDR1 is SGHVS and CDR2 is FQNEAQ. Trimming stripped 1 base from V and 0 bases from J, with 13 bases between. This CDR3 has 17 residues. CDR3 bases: TGTGCCAGCAGCTTAGGAAGGACGGCCGGCTCTGGAAACACCATATATTTT. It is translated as CASSLGRTAGSGNTIYF.

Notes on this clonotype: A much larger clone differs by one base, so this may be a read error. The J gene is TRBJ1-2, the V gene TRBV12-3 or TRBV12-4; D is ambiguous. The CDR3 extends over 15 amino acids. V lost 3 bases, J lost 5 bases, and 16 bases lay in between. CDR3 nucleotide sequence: TGTGCCAGCAGTTTGAGGGCCGGAGGTTCTTATGGCTACACCTTC. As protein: CASSLRAGGSYGYTF.

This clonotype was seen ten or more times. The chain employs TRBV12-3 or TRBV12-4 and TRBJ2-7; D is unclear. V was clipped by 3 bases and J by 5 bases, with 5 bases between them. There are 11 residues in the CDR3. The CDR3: CASSFVNEQYF. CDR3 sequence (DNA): TGTGCCAGCAGTTTTGTAAACGAGCAGTACTTC.

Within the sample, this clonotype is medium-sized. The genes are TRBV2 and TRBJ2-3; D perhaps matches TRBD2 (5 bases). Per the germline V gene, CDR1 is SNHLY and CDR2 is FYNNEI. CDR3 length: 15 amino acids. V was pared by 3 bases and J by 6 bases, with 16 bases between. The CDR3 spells CASSDGAANLDTQYF. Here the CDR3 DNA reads TGTGCCAGCAGTGATGGAGCGGCCAACCTCGATACGCAGTATTTT.

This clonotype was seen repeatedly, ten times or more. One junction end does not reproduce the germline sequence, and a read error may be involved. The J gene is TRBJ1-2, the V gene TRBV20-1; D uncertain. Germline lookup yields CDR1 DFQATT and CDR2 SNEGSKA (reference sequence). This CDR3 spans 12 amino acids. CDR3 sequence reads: CSARERPYGYTF. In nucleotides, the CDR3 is TGCAGTGCGAGAGAAAGGCCGTATGGCTACACCTTC.

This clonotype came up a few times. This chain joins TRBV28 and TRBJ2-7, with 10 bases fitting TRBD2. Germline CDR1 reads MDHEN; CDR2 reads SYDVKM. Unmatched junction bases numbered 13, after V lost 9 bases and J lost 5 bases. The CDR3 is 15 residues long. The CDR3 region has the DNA TGTGCCAGTGACGACCCATCGACTAGCGGGCACGAGCAGTACTTC. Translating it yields CASDDPSTSGHEQYF.

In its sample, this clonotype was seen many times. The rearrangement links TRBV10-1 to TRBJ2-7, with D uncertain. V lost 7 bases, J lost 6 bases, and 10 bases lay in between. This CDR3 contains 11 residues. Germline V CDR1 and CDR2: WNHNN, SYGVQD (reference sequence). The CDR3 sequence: CASKDPSEQYF. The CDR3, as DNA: TGCGCCAGCAAGGATCCTAGCGAGCAGTACTTC.

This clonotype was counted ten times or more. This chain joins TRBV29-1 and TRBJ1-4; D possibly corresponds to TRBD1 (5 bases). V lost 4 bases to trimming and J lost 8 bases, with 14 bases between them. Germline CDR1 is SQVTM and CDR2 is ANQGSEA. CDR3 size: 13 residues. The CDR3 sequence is CSVGLGTREKLFF. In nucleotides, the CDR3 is TGCAGCGTTGGTCTAGGGACCCGGGAAAAACTGTTTTTT.

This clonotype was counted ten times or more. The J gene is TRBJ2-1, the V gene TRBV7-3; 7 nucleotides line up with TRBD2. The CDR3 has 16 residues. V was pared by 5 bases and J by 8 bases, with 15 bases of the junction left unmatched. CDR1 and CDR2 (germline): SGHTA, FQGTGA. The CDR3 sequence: CASSPDSGRALDEQFF. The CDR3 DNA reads TGTGCCAGCAGCCCCGATTCGGGGAGGGCCCTTGATGAGCAGTTCTTC.